This entry lists 25 T cell receptor beta chains sequenced from one sample in a study of T-cell reconstitution after alpha-beta-depleted transplantation in children. Preparing the TCRbeta library involved the use of unique molecular identifiers. TCRdb ran MiXCR on the PCR reads and lists one entry per CDR3 protein. The sample contains around 50,000 distinct CDR3 sequences, 40% to 65% of which appear only once. The specimen comprised peripheral blood, sampled before TCRalphabeta/CD19-depleted stem cell transplant. The receptors derive from a boy younger than two with SCID, due to receive a stem cell transplant.

This clonotype was seen a few times. The DNA for the CDR3 is TGTGCCAGCAGCGCGGGACAACCCTACGAGCAGTACTTC. Translating gives CASSAGQPYEQYF. The chain links TRBV5-4 to TRBJ2-7; perhaps D is TRBD1 or TRBD2 (6 bases each). CDR3 size: 13 residues. V shed 4 bases and J shed 2 bases, with 10 bases lying between them. Germline V CDR1 and CDR2: SGHNT, YYREEE (reference sequence).

J is TRBJ1-1 and V is TRBV6-4, with D possibly matching TRBD1 (6 bases). Per germline, CDR1 MRHNA and CDR2 SNTAGT. This CDR3 is 15 amino acids long. The V gene lost 2 bases and the J gene lost 4 bases, with 14 bases spanning the gap. The DNA of the CDR3 is TGTGCCAGCAGTGACCGCGCAGGGGAGGGCACTGAAGCTTTCTTT. This gives the protein CASSDRAGEGTEAFF.

This chain links TRBV20-1 with TRBJ2-7; the match to TRBD2 covers 7 bases. This CDR3 is 15 amino acids long. CDR1 is DFQATT and CDR2 is SNEGSKA in the germline V gene (reference sequence). The junction had 18 bases not matched to a gene; V was cut back by 6 bases and J by 7 bases. CDR3 DNA: TGCAGTGCGTTAGCCCCGGGGGGTTTTAGCGGGGAGCAGTACTTC. Protein product: CSALAPGGFSGEQYF.

DNA of the CDR3: TGTGCCAGCAGGGCGGCGGGGGGGACCTACGAGCAGTACTTC. This gives the protein CASRAAGGTYEQYF. This chain uses TRBV5-4 with TRBJ2-7; 9 bases line up with TRBD2. The CDR3 totals 14 residues. Germline V gene lookup returns CDR1 SGHNT and CDR2 YYREEE (reference sequence). V trimming: 5 bases; J trimming: 2 bases; junction bases outside the gene matches: 5.

The chain has TRBV6-4 and TRBJ2-7; 11 bases fit TRBD2. J was trimmed by 0 bases and V by 4 bases; bases with no gene match: 2. Germline CDR1 and CDR2: MRHNA and SNTAGT. The CDR3 consists of 15 residues. Here the CDR3 DNA reads TGTGCCAGCAGTGCTAGCGGGGGGAGCTCCTACGAGCAGTACTTC. Amino acid sequence: CASSASGGSSYEQYF.

V is TRBV5-7 and J is TRBJ2-7; D unclear. TRBV5-7 is an open reading frame whose function is uncertain. This CDR3 region has 11 residues. V lost 3 bases and J 5 bases, leaving 6 bases between the germline ends. CDR3 sequence: CASSYHNEQYF. CDR3 sequence (DNA): TGTGCCAGCAGCTACCATAACGAGCAGTACTTC.

This clonotype is hyperexpanded within its sample. The chain carries TRBV5-1 and TRBJ2-1, with D unclear. This CDR3 has 14 residues. Germline CDR1 and CDR2: SGHRS and YFSETQ. Trimming cost V 4 bases and J 4 bases, with 12 bases left between them. CDR3 bases: TGCGCCAGCAGCGCCCTGGCCACTTACAATGAGCAGTTCTTC. Translated, it gives CASSALATYNEQFF. Supplemented by reference TRBV5-1 and TRBJ2-1, the full variable domain reads KAGVTQTPRYLIKTRGQQVTLSCSPISGHRSVSWYQQTPGQGLQFLFEYFSETQRNKGNFPGRFSGRQFSNSRSEMNVSTLELGDSALYLCASSALATYNEQFFGPGTRLTVL.

This chain links TRBV7-9 with TRBJ2-7; the D is unclear. V dropped 4 bases and J dropped 9 bases, with 22 bases sitting between them. Per the germline V gene, CDR1 is SEHNR and CDR2 is FQNEAQ (reference sequence). The CDR3 has 15 residues. CDR3 sequence (DNA): TGTGCCAGCAGCTCCACGATCAGGAGTGAATCCGGGCAGTACTTC. Amino acid sequence: CASSSTIRSESGQYF.

The chain is built from TRBV6-2 or TRBV6-3 and TRBJ1-2; TRBD1 aligns across 9 bases. Losses at the gene ends were 5 bases for V and 8 bases for J; bases not matched to a gene: 3. CDR1 is MNHEY, CDR2 SVGEGT, per germline. The CDR3 loop spans 12 amino acids. In DNA, the CDR3 is TGTGCCAGCAGTACAGGGGGCCGGGGCTACACCTTC. Amino acids: CASSTGGRGYTF.

There are many counts of this clonotype. V usage is TRBV4-3 and J usage is TRBJ1-4; D not resolved. The germline V and J ends were trimmed by 4 bases and 4 bases, with 4 bases remaining between them. This CDR3 has 12 amino acids. Germline-derived CDR1 and CDR2 are LGHNA and YSLEER. The CDR3 DNA is TGCGCCAGCAGCCCGGATAATGAAAAACTGTTTTTT. Its translation: CASSPDNEKLFF.

The CDR3 is CASSPGQGYSGNTIYF. The CDR3 bases are TGTGCCAGCAGTCCCGGACAGGGCTACTCTGGAAACACCATATATTTT. The V gene is TRBV27, the J gene TRBJ1-3; 8 nucleotides line up with TRBD1. The CDR3 is 16 amino acids. Losses at the gene ends were 5 bases for V and 0 bases for J; bases not matched to a gene: 6. Per the germline V gene, CDR1 is MNHEY and CDR2 is SMNVEV (reference sequence).

This clonotype has more than one count but fewer than ten. The chain couples TRBV20-1 to TRBJ1-1, with 8 bases matching TRBD1. V lost 5 bases to trimming and J lost 5 bases; unmatched junction nucleotides: 7. This CDR3 region has 13 residues. Germline CDR1 DFQATT, CDR2 SNEGSKA (reference sequence). The CDR3 DNA is TGCAGTGCTGTCATAGGGACAGGTACTGAAGCTTTCTTT. As protein: CSAVIGTGTEAFF.

This clonotype was seen a handful of times. This rearrangement joins TRBV4-2 to TRBJ2-5; D not resolved. The CDR3 is made up of 15 amino acids. With 0 bases removed from V and 2 bases from J, the gap between germline ends came to 10 bases. Germline-derived CDR1 and CDR2 are LGHNA and YNFKEQ. CDR3 residues: CASSQDGQQQETQYF. In DNA, the CDR3 is TGTGCCAGCAGCCAAGACGGGCAGCAACAAGAGACCCAGTACTTC.

The chain is built from TRBV6-1 and TRBJ2-7; 7 nucleotides line up with TRBD1. Trimming removed 1 base from V and 2 bases from J; junction bases left unmatched: 5. Looked up from germline, CDR1 is MNHNS and CDR2 is SASEGT. The CDR3 has 15 residues. The CDR3 DNA sequence: TGTGCCAGCAGTGAAGAACAGGGGCTTCCCTACGAGCAGTACTTC. It codes for CASSEEQGLPYEQYF.

The table lists this clonotype with a few counts. The chain joins TRBV9 to TRBJ2-5; D not certain. V shed 0 bases and J shed 1 base, with 4 bases lying between them. The CDR3 is made up of 13 amino acids. Germline V gives CDR1 SGDLS, CDR2 YYNGEE. CDR3 coding DNA: TGTGCCAGCAGCGTAGCGGGCCAAGAGACCCAGTACTTC. As protein: CASSVAGQETQYF.

This clonotype occurred a few times. The chain's CDR3 is CASSLVGDQETQYF. The CDR3, as DNA: TGCGCCAGCAGCTTGGTCGGGGATCAAGAGACCCAGTACTTC. The chain joins TRBV5-1 to TRBJ2-5, with a weak D call TRBD2 (5 bases). CDR1 and CDR2 (germline): SGHRS, YFSETQ. The CDR3 runs to 14 residues. With 0 bases removed from V and 2 bases from J, the gap between germline ends came to 8 bases. Filled out from reference TRBV5-1 and TRBJ2-5, the complete variable domain reads KAGVTQTPRYLIKTRGQQVTLSCSPISGHRSVSWYQQTPGQGLQFLFEYFSETQRNKGNFPGRFSGRQFSNSRSEMNVSTLELGDSALYLCASSLVGDQETQYFGPGTRLLVL.

The V call is TRBV5-6, the J call TRBJ1-1; D gene ambiguous. Germline CDR1 reads SGHDT; CDR2 reads YYEEEE. The CDR3 totals 15 residues. V dropped 4 bases and J dropped 1 base, with 14 bases sitting between them. This chain's CDR3 is CASSPLTKRNTEAFF. The DNA of the CDR3 is TGTGCCAGCAGCCCTCTCACGAAAAGGAACACTGAAGCTTTCTTT.

The chain carries TRBV9 and TRBJ2-3; D is ambiguous. The CDR3 spans 16 residues. Trimming took 0 bases from V and 5 from J, leaving 16 bases between them. Germline CDR1 is SGDLS and CDR2 is YYNGEE. The CDR3 DNA reads as TGTGCCAGCAGCGTAGCTTCACTGGGGTACGAAGATACGCAGTATTTT. Translation: CASSVASLGYEDTQYF.

CDR3 coding DNA: TGCAGTGCGAGTTTAGGGGGCGGGGGGGCAAGTGAGCAGTTCTTC. This codes for CSASLGGGGASEQFF. The rearrangement joins TRBV20-1 to TRBJ2-1; 9 nucleotides align to TRBD2. CDR1 and CDR2 from the germline V gene are DFQATT and SNEGSKA (reference sequence). J was trimmed by 9 bases and V by 6 bases; bases with no gene match: 15. This CDR3 comprises 15 residues.

The chain is built from TRBV25-1 and TRBJ2-3; 8 bases fit TRBD1. V shed 4 bases, J shed 2 bases, and the junction held 23 bases outside the gene matches. Looked up from germline, CDR1 is MGHDK and CDR2 is SYGVNS. The CDR3 has 21 amino acids. CDR3 DNA sequence: TGTGCCAGCAGTGTGGGATTTTATAGCCTACAGGGGGAGAGTTACACAGATACGCAGTATTTT. Translation gives CASSVGFYSLQGESYTDTQYF. The complete variable domain, with remaining parts taken from reference TRBV25-1 and TRBJ2-3, reads EADIYQTPRYLVIGTGKKITLECSQTMGHDKMYWYQQDPGMELHLIHYSYGVNSTEKGDLSSESTVSRIRTEHFPLTLESARPSHTSQYLCASSVGFYSLQGESYTDTQYFGPGTRLTVL.

V usage is TRBV5-1 and J usage is TRBJ2-2; D is unclear. The CDR3 runs 15 residues. Per the germline V gene, CDR1 is SGHRS and CDR2 is YFSETQ. The V and J ends lost 4 bases and 7 bases respectively, with 17 bases between them. CDR3 nucleotide sequence: TGCGCCAGCAGCGTTTCACCTCCTCTGGGCGGGGAGCTGTTTTTT. Translating it yields CASSVSPPLGGELFF.

This chain links TRBV6-2 or TRBV6-3 with TRBJ2-1, with 9 positions matching TRBD2. The germline CDR1 and CDR2 sequences are MNHEY and SVGEGT. Trimming cost V 2 bases and J 3 bases; bases outside gene matches: 5. The CDR3 totals 16 residues. The CDR3 bases are TGTGCCAGCAGTTACAGCGGGACTAGCCTCTACAATGAGCAGTTCTTC. This codes for CASSYSGTSLYNEQFF.

This chain uses TRBV5-1 with TRBJ2-7; D might be TRBD1 (6 bases). Deletions cut 3 bases from V and 2 bases from J, with 9 bases between. CDR3 size: 13 residues. The germline V gene has CDR1 SGHRS and CDR2 YFSETQ. The CDR3 DNA follows: TGCGCCAGCAGCTCGACAGGTACCTACGAGCAGTACTTC. Translated, it gives CASSSTGTYEQYF.

For this clonotype: The junction departs from germline at one end; a sequencing error may be responsible. CDR3 nucleotides: TGCGCCACCAGCTTGGGTGAGGAGACCCAGTACTTC. As protein: CATSLGEETQYF. V is TRBV5-1 and J is TRBJ2-5; D unresolved. CDR1 is SGHRS and CDR2 is YFSETQ in the germline V gene. The length of the CDR3 is 12 residues.

This clonotype is medium-sized within its sample. The chain recombines TRBV18 with TRBJ1-2, with TRBD1 identical over 9 bases. The germline gives CDR1 KGHSH, CDR2 LQKENI. The CDR3 contains 14 residues. J gave up 5 bases and V 3 bases, and 4 bases lay outside the gene matches. CDR3 amino acids: CASSPGTGFYGYTF. In DNA, the CDR3 is TGTGCCAGCTCACCCGGGACAGGGTTTTATGGCTACACCTTC. Drawing the rest from reference TRBV18 and TRBJ1-2, the complete variable domain is NAGVMQNPRHLVRRRGQEARLRCSPMKGHSHVYWYRQLPEEGLKFMVYLQKENIIDESGMPKERFSAEFPKEGPSILRIQQVVRGDSAAYFCASSPGTGFYGYTFGSGTRLTVV.